This entry lists 2 T cell receptor beta chains sequenced from one sample in a study of blood T cells in healthy people across ages. Using a J-beta primer mix together with a sample-barcoded 5' primer, a second PCR was run for about 6 to 11 cycles. TCRdb re-called the 5' RACE reads through MiXCR, storing one row per CDR3 protein. The table has about 570,000 distinct CDR3 sequences, 27% seen once. The specimen was blood. The source is a woman between 65 and 79 years old in good health.

This sequence joins TRBV7-9 and TRBJ2-5, with D possibly TRBD2 on 7 matching bases. The better agreement between TRBJ2-7 and the DNA end casts doubt on the J call. Germline assignment: CDR1 SEHNR and CDR2 FQNEAQ (reference sequence). CDR3 length: 16 amino acids. This chain's CDR3 is CASSSPGEGWAYEQYF. As DNA, the CDR3 is TGTGCCAGCAGCTCGCCAGGGGAGGGCTGGGCCTACGAGCAGTACTTC.

The V and J genes are TRBV6-2 or TRBV6-3 and TRBJ2-1, with D perhaps TRBD1 (6 bases). Germline V gene sequence: CDR1 MNHEY, CDR2 SVGEGT. The length of the CDR3 is 15 residues. V lost 10 bases to trimming and J lost 4 bases, with 20 bases between them. The CDR3 protein is CATSRGQGLYNEQFF. The CDR3 region has the DNA TGTGCCACTTCCAGGGGCCAGGGCCTTTACAATGAGCAGTTCTTC.